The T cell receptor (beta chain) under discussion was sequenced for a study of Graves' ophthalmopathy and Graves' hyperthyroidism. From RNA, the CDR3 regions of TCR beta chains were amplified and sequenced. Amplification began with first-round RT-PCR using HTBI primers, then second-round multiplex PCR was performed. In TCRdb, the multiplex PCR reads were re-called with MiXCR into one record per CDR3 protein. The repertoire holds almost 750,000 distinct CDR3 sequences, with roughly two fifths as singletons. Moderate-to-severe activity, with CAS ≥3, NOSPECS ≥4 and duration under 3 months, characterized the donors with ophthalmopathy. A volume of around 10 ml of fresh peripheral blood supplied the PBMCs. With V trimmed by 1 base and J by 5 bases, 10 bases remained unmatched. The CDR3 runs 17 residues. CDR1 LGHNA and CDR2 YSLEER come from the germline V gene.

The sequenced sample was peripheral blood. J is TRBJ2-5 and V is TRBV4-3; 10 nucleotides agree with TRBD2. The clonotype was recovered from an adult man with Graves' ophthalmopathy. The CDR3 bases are TGCGCCAGCAGCCAAGGGACTAGCGGCAGTGGCTGGGAGACCCAGTACTTC. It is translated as CASSQGTSGSGWETQYF.